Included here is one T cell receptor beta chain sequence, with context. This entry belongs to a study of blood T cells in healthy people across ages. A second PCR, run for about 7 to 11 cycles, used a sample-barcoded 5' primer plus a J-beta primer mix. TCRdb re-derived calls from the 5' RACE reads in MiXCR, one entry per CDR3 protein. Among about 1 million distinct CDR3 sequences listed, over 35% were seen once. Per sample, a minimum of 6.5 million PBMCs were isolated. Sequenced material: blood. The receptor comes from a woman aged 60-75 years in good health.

In DNA, the CDR3 is TGTGCCAGCAGCGTAGAACTCCCCGGGACTAGCGGTAGATTATACAATGAGCAGTTCTTC. This translates into CASSVELPGTSGRLYNEQFF. The chain uses TRBV9 and TRBJ2-1, with 11 bases aligning to TRBD2. Germline lookup yields CDR1 SGDLS and CDR2 YYNGEE. This CDR3 spans 20 amino acids. Trimming at V came to 0 bases and at J to 4 bases, leaving 15 bases not matched to a gene. The full variable domain, in which reference TRBV9 and TRBJ2-1 provide the parts outside the CDR3, is DSGVTQTPKHLITATGQRVTLRCSPRSGDLSVYWYQQSLDQGLQFLIQYYNGEERAKGNILERFSAQQFPDLHSELNLSSLELGDSALYFCASSVELPGTSGRLYNEQFFGPGTRLTVL.